The 21 T cell receptor beta chains below come from one sample, sequenced in a study of Ad26.COV2.S vaccination and SARS-CoV-2 variants. Stated treatment: 19 received Ad26.COV2.S at low or high dose, single or two shots; about 5 received placebo; per-sample allocation not given. Sampling occurred on day 63 after the first vaccine or placebo injection. Clones were sequenced by immunoSEQ multiplex PCR, and TCRdb holds only the in-frame ones, with some missing. The table records about 460,000 clones, 80% to 90% of them present only once. The specimen comprised peripheral blood, sampled in a trial of Ad26.COV2.S vaccine versus placebo. Every receptor here comes from a person aged 18-65 years who received the Ad26.COV2.S COVID-19 vaccine or a placebo.

The chain joins TRBV27 to TRBJ2-7; no reliable D call. CDR3 length: 15 residues. CDR1 and CDR2 from the germline V gene are MNHEY and SMNVEV (reference sequence). The ends were cut back, 3 bases at V and 1 base at J, with 13 bases in the middle. CDR3 residues: CASSFAAIPSYEQYF. CDR3 bases: TGTGCCAGCAGTTTTGCGGCTATCCCTTCCTACGAGCAGTACTTC.

The J gene is TRBJ1-6, the V gene TRBV7-9; 10 positions agree with TRBD1. CDR3 length: 16 amino acids. Germline CDR1 is SEHNR and CDR2 is FQNEAQ (reference sequence). Trimming removed 0 bases from V and 8 bases from J; junction bases left unmatched: 4. The CDR3 spells CASSLARGTGDSPLHF. The CDR3 nucleotides are TGTGCCAGCAGCTTAGCGAGGGGGACAGGGGATTCACCCCTCCACTTT.

The gene calls are TRBV6-2 or TRBV6-3 and TRBJ1-5; 9 bases agree with TRBD1. Germline V CDR1 and CDR2: MNHEY, SVGEGT. The CDR3 is 14 residues long. With 6 bases clipped from V and 5 bases from J, the junction kept 5 bases outside the gene matches. CDR3 loop: CASSLTGGHQPQHF. The CDR3 DNA sequence: TGTGCCAGCAGCTTAACAGGGGGCCATCAGCCCCAGCATTTT.

The chain recombines TRBV10-1 with TRBJ2-3; TRBD2 aligns across 7 bases. Germline V CDR1 and CDR2: WNHNN, SYGVQD (reference sequence). The CDR3 loop spans 15 amino acids. The V and J ends lost 2 bases and 2 bases, in that order; junction bases with no gene match: 4. The CDR3 nucleotides are TGCGCCAGCAGTGAGACAACTAGCGTCACAGATACGCAGTATTTT. Its translation: CASSETTSVTDTQYF.

The chain recombines TRBV7-9 with TRBJ2-5, with unresolved D. The ends were cut back, 1 base at V and 2 bases at J, with 2 bases in the middle. The CDR3 covers 12 residues. Germline CDR1 and CDR2: SEHNR and FQNEAQ (reference sequence). CDR3 DNA: TGTGCCAGCAGCTTAGGGCAAGAGACCCAGTACTTC. It specifies CASSLGQETQYF.

The rearrangement uses TRBV6-5 and TRBJ2-7; D uncertain. The V and J ends lost 0 bases and 3 bases respectively, with 12 bases between them. The CDR3 extends over 15 amino acids. Looked up from germline, CDR1 is MNHEY and CDR2 is SVGAGI. The CDR3 bases are TGTGCCAGCAGTTACTCGGGGTTGGGTGTCTACGAGCAGTACTTC. Protein product: CASSYSGLGVYEQYF.

V is TRBV5-4 and J is TRBJ2-5; no firm D call. Trimming took 2 bases from V and 1 from J, leaving 6 bases between them. Germline CDR1 SGHNT, CDR2 YYREEE (reference sequence). There are 13 residues in the CDR3. In DNA, the CDR3 is TGTGCCAGCAGCTTAAACGTCCAAGAGACCCAGTACTTC. Translating gives CASSLNVQETQYF.

V usage is TRBV19 and J usage is TRBJ2-7; TRBD1 matches at 9 bases. The germline gives CDR1 LNHDA, CDR2 SQIVND (reference sequence). The CDR3 length is 15 residues. J gave up 3 bases and V 10 bases, and 13 bases lay outside the gene matches. CDR3 sequence reads: CATSAGQGTYYEQYF. The CDR3 nucleotides read TGTGCCACCTCCGCCGGACAGGGGACCTACTACGAGCAGTACTTC.

This sequence joins TRBV6-5 and TRBJ2-7; 7 nucleotides match TRBD2. CDR3 size: 15 residues. Germline lookup yields CDR1 MNHEY and CDR2 SVGAGI. The V segment lost 2 bases and the J segment 6 bases; nucleotides outside the gene matches: 10. The CDR3 DNA reads as TGTGCCAGCAGTTACGGGACTACCCTAACCACCGAGCAGTACTTC. Amino acids: CASSYGTTLTTEQYF.

J is TRBJ1-3 and V is TRBV3-1 (or the pseudogene TRBV3-2), with no clear D. Trimming shortened V by 1 base and J by 0 bases, and 13 bases separated the two germline ends. The germline gives CDR1 LGHDT, CDR2 YNNKEL (reference sequence). The CDR3 runs to 17 residues. The DNA for the CDR3 is TGTGCCAGCAGCCAAGGGCCAGGTTCCTCCTCTGGAAACACCATATATTTT. Translated: CASSQGPGSSSGNTIYF.

This clone appeared once. J is TRBJ1-1 and V is TRBV6-6; TRBD1 matches at 10 bases. Germline CDR1 is MNHNY and CDR2 is SVGAGI (reference sequence). Trimming removed 5 bases from V and 6 bases from J; junction bases left unmatched: 9. This CDR3 has 15 residues. CDR3 DNA: TGTGCCAGCAGTCCTACCACTGGACAGGGGGCTGAAGCTTTCTTT. The encoded protein is CASSPTTGQGAEAFF.

The chain has TRBV19 and TRBJ1-2; D ambiguous. This CDR3 comprises 14 residues. The germline V and J ends were trimmed by 6 bases and 4 bases, with 15 bases remaining between them. Germline CDR1 reads LNHDA; CDR2 reads SQIVND (reference sequence). The CDR3 loop reads CASSPGPSVYGYTF. CDR3 DNA sequence: TGTGCCAGTAGCCCCGGCCCGTCTGTCTATGGCTACACCTTC.

J is TRBJ1-1 and V is TRBV15; TRBD1 agrees at 7 bases. V shed 3 bases and J 1 base; nucleotides not matched to a gene: 2. The germline V gene encodes CDR1 LNHNV and CDR2 YYDKDF (reference sequence). This CDR3 spans 14 amino acids. The CDR3 loop reads CATSRAGGNTEAFF. The CDR3 nucleotides read TGTGCCACCAGCAGGGCAGGGGGGAACACTGAAGCTTTCTTT.

J is TRBJ2-7 and V is TRBV7-2; 9 nucleotides agree with TRBD2. The CDR3 length is 16 residues. Germline V gives CDR1 SGHTA, CDR2 FQGNSA. V lost 1 base, J lost 5 bases, and 9 bases stayed unmatched. CDR3 nucleotide sequence: TGTGCCAGCAGCTTAGAAGGCGGGAGGGCCGGCGACGAGCAGTACTTC. The encoded protein is CASSLEGGRAGDEQYF.

The chain joins TRBV2 to TRBJ2-3; 10 bases match TRBD1. This CDR3 has 16 amino acids. With 6 bases clipped from V and 4 bases from J, the junction kept 10 bases outside the gene matches. CDR1 and CDR2 from the germline V gene are SNHLY and FYNNEI. CDR3 loop: CASSARTGGQPDTQYF. CDR3 in DNA: TGTGCCAGCAGCGCACGGACAGGGGGGCAACCAGATACGCAGTATTTT.

This chain joins TRBV7-9 and TRBJ2-3; D is unclear. Looked up from germline, CDR1 is SEHNR and CDR2 is FQNEAQ (reference sequence). CDR3 length: 12 amino acids. V lost 1 base and J 9 bases, leaving 8 bases between the germline ends. CDR3 loop: CASSLVGLTQYF. In nucleotides, the CDR3 is TGTGCCAGCAGCTTAGTAGGTCTCACGCAGTATTTT.

This clone was recorded only once. V and J are TRBV24-1 and TRBJ2-1, with D hard to call. Trimming cost V 0 bases and J 2 bases, with 7 bases left between them. This CDR3 has 15 residues. Germline CDR1 is KGHDR and CDR2 is SFDVKD. The CDR3 nucleotides read TGTGCCACCAGTGATTTGAGGCTCCCCTACAATGAGCAGTTCTTC. This encodes CATSDLRLPYNEQFF.

This clone was seen only once. The rearrangement uses TRBV15 and TRBJ1-3; D gene uncertain. The V gene's germline CDR1 is LNHNV and CDR2 YYDKDF (reference sequence). Trimming cost V 0 bases and J 4 bases, with 7 bases left between them. This CDR3 is 14 amino acids long. CDR3 amino acids: CATSRDTSGNTIYF. Here the CDR3 DNA reads TGTGCCACCAGCAGAGACACTTCCGGAAACACCATATATTTT.

This clone was observed a few times. The chain carries TRBV20-1 and TRBJ1-1; no firm D call. Trimming shortened V by 3 bases and J by 4 bases, and 9 bases separated the two germline ends. CDR1 and CDR2 (germline): DFQATT, SNEGSKA (reference sequence). This CDR3 is 12 amino acids long. This chain's CDR3 is CSASGVSTEAFF. In nucleotides, the CDR3 is TGCAGTGCTAGTGGGGTTAGCACTGAAGCTTTCTTT.

The gene calls are TRBV2 and TRBJ1-6; D is undetermined. Trimming pared 6 bases from V and 7 bases from J, leaving 4 bases between. The CDR3 has 11 residues. The germline gives CDR1 SNHLY, CDR2 FYNNEI. CDR3 amino acids: CASRNNSPLHF. The DNA for the CDR3 is TGTGCCAGCAGAAACAATTCACCCCTCCACTTT. Complete variable domain (other parts from reference TRBV2 and TRBJ1-6): EPEVTQTPSHQVTQMGQEVILRCVPISNHLYFYWYRQILGQKVEFLVSFYNNEISEKSEIFDDQFSVERPDGSNFTLKIRSTKLEDSAMYFCASRNNSPLHFGNGTRLTVT.

In DNA, the CDR3 is TGTGCCAGTAGCGAGAATTCGGGACTAGCGGGAGTAACGAACGTCCTGACTTTC. Residues: CASSENSGLAGVTNVLTF. The chain is built from TRBV19 and TRBJ2-6; 14 bases agree with TRBD2. V lost 6 bases, J lost 10 bases, and 14 bases stayed unmatched. Germline V gene lookup returns CDR1 LNHDA and CDR2 SQIVND (reference sequence). CDR3 length: 18 residues.